This TCR beta chain appears in the sequencing data of a study of CD8 T cells in ankylosing spondylitis. General study results and limits: Roughly 8 highly homologous variants made up a TCR beta motif that seemed to typify ankylosing spondylitis blood.

Only a few counts were recorded for this clonotype. What it binds is not known. One entry per CDR3 protein results from TCRdb running MiXCR on the 5' RACE reads. The table has fewer than 250,000 distinct CDR3 sequences, around 18% seen once. Germline V gene lookup returns CDR1 SNHLY and CDR2 FYNNEI. The J segment lost 7 bases and the V segment lost 5 bases, leaving 12 bases of the junction unmatched. The CDR3 has 17 amino acids. The sample comprised blood, either unsorted or a sorted T cell fraction (not recorded which). This sequence was found in a male donor with ankylosing spondylitis. This rearrangement joins TRBV2 to TRBJ2-2; 11 positions match TRBD2. This CDR3 reads CASSLPTSGIADGELFF. The CDR3 coding sequence is TGTGCCAGCAGTCTCCCGACTAGCGGGATAGCGGACGGGGAGCTGTTTTTT.